The rows below give T cell receptor beta chains drawn from one sample of a study of shared clonotypes between healthy human individuals. Clones were sequenced by immunoSEQ multiplex PCR, and TCRdb holds only the in-frame ones, with some missing. The table includes about 2,500,000 clones, 90% to 95% detected once. The sequenced material came from naive CD4+ T cells sorted from blood. These receptors came from a man younger than 30 in good health. CDR3s include the opening cysteine and the closing phenylalanine or tryptophan. The D gene is left open where the match is weak. Clone sizes are given selectively: once, few, many, or a class where the clone is expanded.

clone size,V gene,J gene,D gene,CDR3 protein,CDR3 DNA
once,TRBV7-8,TRBJ2-1,TRBD2,CASSASWRTSGRAVNEQFF,TGTGCCAGCAGCGCTTCCTGGAGGACTAGCGGGAGGGCCGTCAATGAGCAGTTCTTC
few,TRBV30,TRBJ1-1,-,CAWSVRQGTEAFF,TGTGCCTGGAGTGTAAGGCAGGGGACTGAAGCTTTCTTT
few,TRBV2,TRBJ2-1,TRBD2,CASSLAGAGLDEQFF,TGTGCCAGCAGCTTAGCGGGAGCGGGCCTCGATGAGCAGTTCTTC
-,TRBV9,TRBJ1-2,TRBD1,CASNQAGTGGYGYTF,TGTGCCAGCAATCAGGCGGGCACAGGGGGCTATGGCTACACCTTC
-,TRBV4-2,TRBJ2-2,-,CASSQGVDTGELFF,TGTGCCAGCAGCCAAGGGGTAGACACCGGGGAGCTGTTTTTT
-,TRBV30,TRBJ1-1,-,CAWSFRQGVEAFF,TGTGCCTGGAGCTTTAGGCAGGGAGTTGAAGCTTTCTTT
-,TRBV5-1,TRBJ2-1,TRBD2,CASSHTSEPYNEQFF,TGCGCCAGCAGCCATACTAGCGAGCCCTACAATGAGCAGTTCTTC
-,TRBV5-4,TRBJ2-3,-,CASSLPSLGDTQYF,TGTGCCAGCAGCTTACCGTCACTAGGAGATACGCAGTATTTT
-,TRBV6-1,TRBJ1-5,-,CASRLGPGQPQHF,TGTGCCAGCAGATTGGGTCCGGGACAGCCCCAGCATTTT
-,TRBV19,TRBJ1-2,-,CASSIQDTGGYTF,TGTGCCAGTAGTATTCAGGATACCGGAGGCTACACCTTC
-,TRBV5-1,TRBJ1-1,-,CASSLEGWADSTEAFF,TGCGCCAGCAGCTTGGAAGGGTGGGCCGATTCCACTGAAGCTTTCTTT
-,TRBV10-3,TRBJ2-6,-,CAIKGNGRSGANVLTF,TGTGCCATCAAGGGGAACGGCCGCTCTGGGGCCAACGTCCTGACTTTC
-,TRBV6-1,TRBJ2-3,-,CASSESGRRLSTDTQYF,TGTGCCAGCAGTGAATCGGGGCGAAGGCTGAGCACAGATACGCAGTATTTT
once,TRBV5-1,TRBJ2-7,-,CASSGTEGGQYEQYF,TGCGCCAGCAGTGGAACCGAGGGAGGACAGTACGAGCAGTACTTC
-,TRBV10-3,TRBJ2-3,TRBD2,CAIRHGLAGGGSTDTQYF,TGTGCCATCAGACACGGACTAGCGGGAGGTGGGAGCACAGATACGCAGTATTTT
-,TRBV4-3,TRBJ1-5,-,CASSQEAGQPQHF,TGCGCCAGCAGCCAAGAGGCCGGTCAGCCCCAGCATTTT
-,TRBV2,TRBJ1-5,-,CASGTGLEDQPQHF,TGTGCCAGCGGTACAGGCTTGGAGGATCAGCCCCAGCATTTT
once,TRBV6-5,TRBJ2-1,TRBD2,CASRFTLAGGYEQFF,TGTGCCAGCAGGTTTACACTAGCGGGAGGTTATGAGCAGTTCTTC
-,TRBV5-1,TRBJ2-2,-,CASSLSLGGTGELFF,TGCGCCAGCAGCTTGTCCCTTGGCGGCACCGGGGAGCTGTTTTTT
-,TRBV7-2,TRBJ1-3,-,CASSRTENRAGNTIYF,TGTGCCAGCAGCCGAACTGAAAATCGGGCCGGAAACACCATATATTTT
-,TRBV5-1,TRBJ2-3,TRBD2,CASSPRTSIDTQYF,TGCGCCAGCAGCCCCCGGACTAGCATAGATACGCAGTATTTT
-,TRBV7-8,TRBJ2-6,-,CASSPFGSSGANVLTF,TGTGCCAGCAGCCCGTTTGGGAGCTCTGGGGCCAACGTCCTGACTTTC
-,TRBV4-3,TRBJ1-4,TRBD1,CASSQLTGGDEKLFF,TGCGCCAGCAGCCAGTTAACAGGGGGCGATGAAAAACTGTTTTTT
-,TRBV7-2,TRBJ2-7,TRBD2,CASSLARLAGGPEQYF,TGTGCCAGCAGCTTAGCCCGACTAGCGGGAGGGCCCGAGCAGTACTTC
-,TRBV6-4,TRBJ2-7,-,CASSDSCQLLCYEQYF,TGTGCCAGCAGTGACTCGTGCCAGCTCTTATGTTACGAGCAGTACTTC
-,TRBV7-2,TRBJ2-1,TRBD2,CASSRGLAGVNEQFF,TGTGCCAGCAGCCGGGGACTAGCGGGAGTCAATGAGCAGTTCTTC
-,TRBV7-9,TRBJ2-2,TRBD2,CASSSPGLGVPTGELFF,TGTGCCAGCAGCTCCCCGGGACTAGGAGTACCTACCGGGGAGCTGTTTTTT
-,TRBV9,TRBJ1-3,-,CASSVGTGLSGNTIYF,TGTGCCAGCAGCGTAGGTACAGGCCTATCTGGAAACACCATATATTTT
-,TRBV6-4,TRBJ2-2,-,CAARAISAGELFF,TGTGCCGCCCGGGCAATTTCGGCCGGGGAGCTGTTTTTT
once,TRBV7-6,TRBJ2-7,-,CASSHMSRPWGGGTTGYEQYF,TGTGCCAGCAGCCACATGTCCCGGCCCTGGGGAGGGGGGACTACTGGGTACGAGCAGTACTTC
-,TRBV6-5,TRBJ1-1,-,CASSYPGTTEAFF,TGTGCCAGCAGTTACCCGGGGACCACTGAAGCTTTCTTT
-,TRBV7-9,TRBJ2-7,TRBD2,CASSGAGLAGGSEQYF,TGTGCCAGCAGCGGGGCCGGACTAGCGGGAGGATCCGAGCAGTACTTC
-,TRBV4-3,TRBJ1-4,TRBD1,CASSQEKGQGKEKLFF,TGCGCCAGCAGCCAAGAAAAGGGACAGGGGAAGGAAAAACTGTTTTTT
once,TRBV7-2,TRBJ2-5,-,CASSLVTGISETQYF,TGTGCCAGCAGCTTAGTAACAGGGATATCGGAGACCCAGTACTTC
-,TRBV6-4,TRBJ2-4,TRBD2,CASFARGDIQYF,TGTGCCAGTTTTGCTCGGGGGGACATTCAGTACTTC
-,TRBV10-2,TRBJ2-7,-,CASSPGFSYEQYF,TGCGCCAGCAGTCCTGGGTTCTCCTACGAGCAGTACTTC
-,TRBV7-8,TRBJ2-3,-,CASSFDRASSDTQYF,TGTGCCAGCAGCTTCGACCGGGCCTCGTCGGATACGCAGTATTTT
-,TRBV5-4,TRBJ2-2,TRBD1,CASSSPGTGNTGELFF,TGTGCCAGCAGCTCACCCGGGACAGGGAACACCGGGGAGCTGTTTTTT
-,TRBV11-2,TRBJ2-5,TRBD2,CASSLLLAGVGETQYF,TGTGCCAGCAGCTTACTCCTCGCGGGAGTAGGAGAGACCCAGTACTTC
-,TRBV9,TRBJ2-3,TRBD2,CASSAQPGLAGWVGADTQYF,TGTGCCAGCAGCGCCCAACCGGGACTAGCGGGATGGGTAGGGGCAGATACGCAGTATTTT
few,TRBV2,TRBJ1-6,TRBD1,CASRDRGNSPLHF,TGTGCCAGCAGGGACAGGGGAAATTCACCCCTCCACTTT